This T cell receptor (beta chain) was sequenced during a study of cytomegalovirus exposure and HLA in healthy donors. Study-level findings and limits: Segments of the TCR beta V type were, in most cases, productive about 90% or about 30% of the time in an earlier analysis.

In the case of this clone: The antigen remains undetermined.

The primer mix had 60 Vbeta and 13 Jbeta primers. Some clones are missing from TCRdb's copy, which holds only in-frame ones; the method was immunoSEQ multiplex PCR. This sample carries fewer than 65,000 clones, roughly 80% of them seen once, and the ten largest clones take roughly 1.6%. With V trimmed by 4 bases and J by 1 base, 12 bases remained unmatched. This CDR3 contains 17 residues. Germline CDR1 SGHNT, CDR2 YENEEA. Sequencing was carried out using PBMCs. The V call is TRBV11-3, the J call TRBJ1-1; 7 nucleotides match TRBD1. The TCR originated in a man aged 30 to 45 in good health and CMV-seronegative. CDR3 residues: CASSYTLRDSQNTEAFF. CDR3 bases: TGTGCCAGCAGCTACACTCTCCGGGACAGCCAGAACACTGAAGCTTTCTTT.